This T cell receptor beta chain stems from a study of T cell repertoires in cytomegalovirus infection (dated by TCRdb to the late 2010s). Background on the whole study: The HLA type of each donor mattered for the analysis, because public TCR beta signatures pointed to carriage of CMV infection along with the matching HLA type. Summary of the overall study and its limitations: Cumulative frequency of public TCR beta family members discriminated carriers of CMV infection plus the relevant HLA type in this cohort and an independent 352-donor cohort. The ex vivo response was dominated by HLA-C-restricted CMV-specific TCR beta clonotypes, and the single most frequent clonotype in two of eight donors was supplied by these HLA-C-restricted clonotypes.

Cut back by 1 base and 11 bases, the V and J ends lie 12 bases apart. Measured from the cysteine to the phenylalanine, the CDR3 is 13 residues long. Solely the CDR3 DNA is kept, with 39 bases framed from the first base. Via the germline V gene (reference sequence), CDR1 is LNHDA and CDR2 SQIVND. The sequencer was an Illumina HiSeq 1500. TCRdb reprocessing: public reads trimmed at Q25 with fastp, clones called with MiXCR, in-frame beta chains kept. Records with the same CDR3 protein are collapsed into one entry carrying the most frequent genes and DNA. This sample is represented by roughly 760,000 distinct CDR3 sequences; approximately 34% of them were singletons. The ten largest clones represent 2.5% to 3.5% of the sample. As regards this clonotype: Its target antigen remains unknown. Per-nucleotide qualities are absent, and no much larger clonotype sits a single base away.

Material for sequencing was PBMCs. The rearranged chain carries TRBV19 and TRBJ1-5; D gene: possibly TRBD1, on 5 matching bases. This receptor was identified in a human donor in good health (CMV status not recorded). Some clones in this sample may be carry-over from other donors' samples. The DNA sequence follows: TGTGCCAGTAGTATAGGGGGGTTCGAGGCCCAGCATTTT. Its protein is CASSIGGFEAQHF.